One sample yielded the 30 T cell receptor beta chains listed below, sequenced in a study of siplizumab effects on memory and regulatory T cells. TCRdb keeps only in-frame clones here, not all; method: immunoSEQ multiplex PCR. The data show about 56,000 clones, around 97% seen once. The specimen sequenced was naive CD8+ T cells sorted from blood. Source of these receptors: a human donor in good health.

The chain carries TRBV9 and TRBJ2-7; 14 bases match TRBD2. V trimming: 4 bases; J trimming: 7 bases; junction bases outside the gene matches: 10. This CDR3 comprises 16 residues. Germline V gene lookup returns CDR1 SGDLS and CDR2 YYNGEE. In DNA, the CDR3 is TGTGCCAGCAGCCCGGGACTAGCGGGAGCGTTTTTAGAGCAGTACTTC. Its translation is CASSPGLAGAFLEQYF.

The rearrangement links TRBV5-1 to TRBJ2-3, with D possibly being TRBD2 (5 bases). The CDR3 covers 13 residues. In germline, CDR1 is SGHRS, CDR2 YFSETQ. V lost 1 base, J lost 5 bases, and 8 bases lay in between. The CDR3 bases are TGCGCCAGCAGCTTGCATGGAGGAGATACGCAGTATTTT. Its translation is CASSLHGGDTQYF.

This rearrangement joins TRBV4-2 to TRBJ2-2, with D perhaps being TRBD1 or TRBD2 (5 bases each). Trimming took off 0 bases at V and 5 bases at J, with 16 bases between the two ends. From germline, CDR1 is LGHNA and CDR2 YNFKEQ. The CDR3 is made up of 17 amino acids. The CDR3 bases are TGTGCCAGCAGCCAAGACGACGGAGGCAGGGAGACCGGGGAGCTGTTTTTT. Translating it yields CASSQDDGGRETGELFF.

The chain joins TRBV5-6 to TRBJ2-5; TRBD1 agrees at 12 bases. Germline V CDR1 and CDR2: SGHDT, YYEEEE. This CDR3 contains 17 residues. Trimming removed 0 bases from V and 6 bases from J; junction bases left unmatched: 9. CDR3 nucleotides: TGTGCCAGCAGCTTGGGGAATTCGGGACAGGGGGCGAAGACCCAGTACTTC. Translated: CASSLGNSGQGAKTQYF.

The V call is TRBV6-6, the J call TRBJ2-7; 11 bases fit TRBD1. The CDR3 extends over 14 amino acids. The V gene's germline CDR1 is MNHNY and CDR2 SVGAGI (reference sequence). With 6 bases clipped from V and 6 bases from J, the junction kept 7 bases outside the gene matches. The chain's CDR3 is CASSTPGTGGEQYF. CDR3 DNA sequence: TGTGCCAGCAGCACCCCAGGGACAGGGGGCGAGCAGTACTTC.

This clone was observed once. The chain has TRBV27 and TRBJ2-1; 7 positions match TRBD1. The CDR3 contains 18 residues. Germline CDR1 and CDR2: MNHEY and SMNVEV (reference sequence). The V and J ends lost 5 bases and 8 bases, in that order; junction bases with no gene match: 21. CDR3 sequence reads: CASSLKRKGATPLDEQFF. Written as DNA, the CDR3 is TGTGCCAGCAGTCTAAAACGAAAGGGGGCTACCCCCTTGGATGAGCAGTTCTTC.

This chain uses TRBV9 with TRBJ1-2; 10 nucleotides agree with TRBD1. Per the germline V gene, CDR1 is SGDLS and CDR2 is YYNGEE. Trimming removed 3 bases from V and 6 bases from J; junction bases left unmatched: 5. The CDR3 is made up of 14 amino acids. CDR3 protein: CASSASGTGDGYTF. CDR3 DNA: TGTGCCAGCAGCGCCTCCGGGACAGGGGATGGCTACACCTTC.

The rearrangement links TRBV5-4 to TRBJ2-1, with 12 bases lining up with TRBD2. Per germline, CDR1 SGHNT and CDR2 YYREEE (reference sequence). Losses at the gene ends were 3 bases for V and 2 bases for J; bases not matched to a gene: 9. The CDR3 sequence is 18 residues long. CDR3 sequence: CASSWWTSGETAYNEQFF. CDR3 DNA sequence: TGTGCCAGCAGCTGGTGGACTAGCGGGGAAACGGCCTACAATGAGCAGTTCTTC.

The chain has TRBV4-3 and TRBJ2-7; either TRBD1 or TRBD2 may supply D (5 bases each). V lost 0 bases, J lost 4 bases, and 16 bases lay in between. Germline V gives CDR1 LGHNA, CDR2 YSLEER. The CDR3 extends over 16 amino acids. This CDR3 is CASSQDGTATGYEQYF. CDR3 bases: TGCGCCAGCAGCCAAGACGGGACCGCCACGGGTTACGAGCAGTACTTC.

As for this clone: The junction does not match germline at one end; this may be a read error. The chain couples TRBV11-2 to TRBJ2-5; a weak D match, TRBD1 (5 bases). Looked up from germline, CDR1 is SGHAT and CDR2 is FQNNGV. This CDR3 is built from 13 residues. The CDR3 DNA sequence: TGTGCCAGCAGCCTAGAAAGGGGAGAGACCCAGTACTTC. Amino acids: CASSLERGETQYF.

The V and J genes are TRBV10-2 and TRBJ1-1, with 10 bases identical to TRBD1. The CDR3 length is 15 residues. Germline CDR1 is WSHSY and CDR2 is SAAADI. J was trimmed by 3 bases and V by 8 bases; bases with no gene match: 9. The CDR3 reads CASYDSGTGDTEAFF. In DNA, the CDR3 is TGCGCCAGCTACGATTCCGGGACAGGGGACACTGAAGCTTTCTTT.

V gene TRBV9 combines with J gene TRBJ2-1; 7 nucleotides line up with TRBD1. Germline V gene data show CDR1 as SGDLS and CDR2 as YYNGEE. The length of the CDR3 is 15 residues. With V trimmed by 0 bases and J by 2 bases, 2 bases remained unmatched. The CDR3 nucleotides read TGTGCCAGCAGCGTAGACGGGACAGCCTACAATGAGCAGTTCTTC. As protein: CASSVDGTAYNEQFF.

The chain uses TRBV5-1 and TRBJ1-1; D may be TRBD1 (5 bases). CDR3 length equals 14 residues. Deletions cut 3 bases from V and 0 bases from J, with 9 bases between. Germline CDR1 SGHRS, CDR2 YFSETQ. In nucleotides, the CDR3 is TGCGCCAGCAGCTGGGGGTCTATGAACACTGAAGCTTTCTTT. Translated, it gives CASSWGSMNTEAFF.

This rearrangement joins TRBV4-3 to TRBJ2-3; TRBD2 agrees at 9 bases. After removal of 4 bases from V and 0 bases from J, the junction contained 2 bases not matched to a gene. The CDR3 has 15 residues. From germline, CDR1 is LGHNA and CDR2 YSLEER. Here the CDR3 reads CASSLSGRSTDTQYF. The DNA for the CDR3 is TGCGCCAGCAGCCTAAGCGGGAGGAGCACAGATACGCAGTATTTT.

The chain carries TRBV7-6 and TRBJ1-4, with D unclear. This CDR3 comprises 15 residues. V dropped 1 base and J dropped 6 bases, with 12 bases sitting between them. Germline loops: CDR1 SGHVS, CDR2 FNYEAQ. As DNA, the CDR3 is TGTGCCAGCAGCTTAGGGTTCGGGATGGATGAAAAACTGTTTTTT. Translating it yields CASSLGFGMDEKLFF.

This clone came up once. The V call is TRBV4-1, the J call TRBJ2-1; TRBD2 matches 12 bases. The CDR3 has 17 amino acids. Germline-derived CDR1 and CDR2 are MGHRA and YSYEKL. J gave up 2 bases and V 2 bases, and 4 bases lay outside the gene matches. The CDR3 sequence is CASSQRLAGEPYNEQFF. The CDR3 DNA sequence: TGCGCCAGCAGCCAACGACTAGCGGGAGAACCCTACAATGAGCAGTTCTTC.

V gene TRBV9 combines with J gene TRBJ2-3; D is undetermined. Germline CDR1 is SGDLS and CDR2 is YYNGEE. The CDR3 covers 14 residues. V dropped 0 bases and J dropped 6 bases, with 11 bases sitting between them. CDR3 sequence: CASSVVRDTDTQYF. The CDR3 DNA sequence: TGTGCCAGCAGCGTAGTAAGGGATACCGATACGCAGTATTTT.

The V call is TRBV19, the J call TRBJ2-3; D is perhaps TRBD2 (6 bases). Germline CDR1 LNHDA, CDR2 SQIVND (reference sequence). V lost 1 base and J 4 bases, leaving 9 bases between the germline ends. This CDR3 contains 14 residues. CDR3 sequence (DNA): TGTGCCAGTAGTATAGCGGGAGCTGCAGATACGCAGTATTTT. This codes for CASSIAGAADTQYF.

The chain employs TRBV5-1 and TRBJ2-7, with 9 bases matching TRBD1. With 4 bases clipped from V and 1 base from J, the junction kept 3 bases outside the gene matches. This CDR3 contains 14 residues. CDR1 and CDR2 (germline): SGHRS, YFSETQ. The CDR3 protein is CASSGGTGSYEQYF. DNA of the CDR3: TGCGCCAGCAGCGGCGGGACAGGGTCCTACGAGCAGTACTTC.

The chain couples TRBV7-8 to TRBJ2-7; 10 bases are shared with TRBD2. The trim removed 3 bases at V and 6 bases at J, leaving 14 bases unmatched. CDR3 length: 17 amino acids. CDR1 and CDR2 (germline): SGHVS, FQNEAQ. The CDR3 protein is CASSFDGLAAYSSEQYF. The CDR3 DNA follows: TGTGCCAGCAGCTTTGACGGACTAGCGGCCTATTCCAGCGAGCAGTACTTC.

CDR3 nucleotide sequence: TGTGCCAGCAGCTCTTTTGTGAGCTCTGGAAACACCATATATTTT. As protein: CASSSFVSSGNTIYF. The V and J genes are TRBV7-2 and TRBJ1-3; no reliable D call. The germline gives CDR1 SGHTA, CDR2 FQGNSA. CDR3 size: 15 residues. Trimming left V 4 bases short and J 0 bases short, with 10 bases between.

The CDR3 coding sequence is TGCGCCAGCAGCCTGAGTAGCGACTATGGCTACACCTTC. It is translated as CASSLSSDYGYTF. V gene TRBV4-1 combines with J gene TRBJ1-2; no clear D gene. CDR3 length: 13 amino acids. The germline V gene encodes CDR1 MGHRA and CDR2 YSYEKL. V gave up 4 bases and J gave up 3 bases, with 9 bases separating them.

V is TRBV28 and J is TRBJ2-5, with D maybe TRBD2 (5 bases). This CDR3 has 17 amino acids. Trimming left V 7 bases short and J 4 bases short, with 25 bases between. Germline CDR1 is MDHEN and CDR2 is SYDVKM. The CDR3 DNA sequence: TGTGCCAGCACCCCTACCGGGAAAGGTTCGTTTGGAGAGACCCAGTACTTC. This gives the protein CASTPTGKGSFGETQYF.

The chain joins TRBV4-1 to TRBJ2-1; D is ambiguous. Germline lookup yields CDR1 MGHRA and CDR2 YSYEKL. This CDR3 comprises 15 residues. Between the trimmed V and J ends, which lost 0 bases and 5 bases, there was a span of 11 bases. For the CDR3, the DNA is TGCGCCAGCAGCCAAGACCCCGGGTTAAACAATGAGCAGTTCTTC. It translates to CASSQDPGLNNEQFF.

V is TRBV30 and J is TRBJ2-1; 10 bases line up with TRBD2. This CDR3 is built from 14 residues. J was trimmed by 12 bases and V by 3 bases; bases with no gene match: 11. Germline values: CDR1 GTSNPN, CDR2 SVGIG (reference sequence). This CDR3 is CAWRWLAGEEWQFF. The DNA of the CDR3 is TGTGCCTGGAGGTGGCTAGCGGGAGAAGAATGGCAGTTCTTC.

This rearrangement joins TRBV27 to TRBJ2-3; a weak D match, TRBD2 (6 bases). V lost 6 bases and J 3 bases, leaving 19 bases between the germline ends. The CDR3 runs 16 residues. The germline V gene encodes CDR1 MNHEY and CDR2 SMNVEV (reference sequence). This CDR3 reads CASRSETRPWTDTQYF. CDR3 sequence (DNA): TGTGCCAGCAGGTCAGAGACTAGGCCTTGGACAGATACGCAGTATTTT.

CDR3 nucleotide sequence: TGTGCCAGTAGTATAGAAGGGACTCCCGAGACCCAGTACTTC. Translated, it gives CASSIEGTPETQYF. The chain uses TRBV19 and TRBJ2-5; a weak D match, TRBD2 (6 bases). Trimming removed 0 bases from V and 5 bases from J, with 10 bases in between. CDR1 and CDR2 (germline): LNHDA, SQIVND (reference sequence). This CDR3 is 14 amino acids long.

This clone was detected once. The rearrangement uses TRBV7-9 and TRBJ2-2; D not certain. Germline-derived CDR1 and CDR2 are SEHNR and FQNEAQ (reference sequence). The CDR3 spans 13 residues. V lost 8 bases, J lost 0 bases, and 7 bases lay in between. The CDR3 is CASGVTNTGELFF. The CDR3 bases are TGTGCCAGCGGGGTAACGAACACCGGGGAGCTGTTTTTT. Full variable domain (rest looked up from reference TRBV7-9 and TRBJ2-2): DTGVSQNPRHKITKRGQNVTFRCDPISEHNRLYWYRQTLGQGPEFLTYFQNEAQLEKSRLLSDRFSAERPKGSFSTLEIQRTEQGDSAMYLCASGVTNTGELFFGEGSRLTVL.

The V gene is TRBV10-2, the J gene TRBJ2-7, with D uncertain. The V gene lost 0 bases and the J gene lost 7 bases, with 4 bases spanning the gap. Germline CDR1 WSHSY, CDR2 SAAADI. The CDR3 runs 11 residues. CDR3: CASSESREQYF. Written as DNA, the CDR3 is TGCGCCAGCAGTGAGTCGCGGGAGCAGTACTTC.

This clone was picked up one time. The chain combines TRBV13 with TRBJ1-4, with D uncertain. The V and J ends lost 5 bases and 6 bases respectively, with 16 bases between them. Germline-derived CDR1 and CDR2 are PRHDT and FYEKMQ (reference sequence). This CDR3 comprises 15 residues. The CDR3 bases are TGTGCCAGCAGCGCCCAGACTCGAAGGGATGAAAAACTGTTTTTT. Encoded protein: CASSAQTRRDEKLFF.